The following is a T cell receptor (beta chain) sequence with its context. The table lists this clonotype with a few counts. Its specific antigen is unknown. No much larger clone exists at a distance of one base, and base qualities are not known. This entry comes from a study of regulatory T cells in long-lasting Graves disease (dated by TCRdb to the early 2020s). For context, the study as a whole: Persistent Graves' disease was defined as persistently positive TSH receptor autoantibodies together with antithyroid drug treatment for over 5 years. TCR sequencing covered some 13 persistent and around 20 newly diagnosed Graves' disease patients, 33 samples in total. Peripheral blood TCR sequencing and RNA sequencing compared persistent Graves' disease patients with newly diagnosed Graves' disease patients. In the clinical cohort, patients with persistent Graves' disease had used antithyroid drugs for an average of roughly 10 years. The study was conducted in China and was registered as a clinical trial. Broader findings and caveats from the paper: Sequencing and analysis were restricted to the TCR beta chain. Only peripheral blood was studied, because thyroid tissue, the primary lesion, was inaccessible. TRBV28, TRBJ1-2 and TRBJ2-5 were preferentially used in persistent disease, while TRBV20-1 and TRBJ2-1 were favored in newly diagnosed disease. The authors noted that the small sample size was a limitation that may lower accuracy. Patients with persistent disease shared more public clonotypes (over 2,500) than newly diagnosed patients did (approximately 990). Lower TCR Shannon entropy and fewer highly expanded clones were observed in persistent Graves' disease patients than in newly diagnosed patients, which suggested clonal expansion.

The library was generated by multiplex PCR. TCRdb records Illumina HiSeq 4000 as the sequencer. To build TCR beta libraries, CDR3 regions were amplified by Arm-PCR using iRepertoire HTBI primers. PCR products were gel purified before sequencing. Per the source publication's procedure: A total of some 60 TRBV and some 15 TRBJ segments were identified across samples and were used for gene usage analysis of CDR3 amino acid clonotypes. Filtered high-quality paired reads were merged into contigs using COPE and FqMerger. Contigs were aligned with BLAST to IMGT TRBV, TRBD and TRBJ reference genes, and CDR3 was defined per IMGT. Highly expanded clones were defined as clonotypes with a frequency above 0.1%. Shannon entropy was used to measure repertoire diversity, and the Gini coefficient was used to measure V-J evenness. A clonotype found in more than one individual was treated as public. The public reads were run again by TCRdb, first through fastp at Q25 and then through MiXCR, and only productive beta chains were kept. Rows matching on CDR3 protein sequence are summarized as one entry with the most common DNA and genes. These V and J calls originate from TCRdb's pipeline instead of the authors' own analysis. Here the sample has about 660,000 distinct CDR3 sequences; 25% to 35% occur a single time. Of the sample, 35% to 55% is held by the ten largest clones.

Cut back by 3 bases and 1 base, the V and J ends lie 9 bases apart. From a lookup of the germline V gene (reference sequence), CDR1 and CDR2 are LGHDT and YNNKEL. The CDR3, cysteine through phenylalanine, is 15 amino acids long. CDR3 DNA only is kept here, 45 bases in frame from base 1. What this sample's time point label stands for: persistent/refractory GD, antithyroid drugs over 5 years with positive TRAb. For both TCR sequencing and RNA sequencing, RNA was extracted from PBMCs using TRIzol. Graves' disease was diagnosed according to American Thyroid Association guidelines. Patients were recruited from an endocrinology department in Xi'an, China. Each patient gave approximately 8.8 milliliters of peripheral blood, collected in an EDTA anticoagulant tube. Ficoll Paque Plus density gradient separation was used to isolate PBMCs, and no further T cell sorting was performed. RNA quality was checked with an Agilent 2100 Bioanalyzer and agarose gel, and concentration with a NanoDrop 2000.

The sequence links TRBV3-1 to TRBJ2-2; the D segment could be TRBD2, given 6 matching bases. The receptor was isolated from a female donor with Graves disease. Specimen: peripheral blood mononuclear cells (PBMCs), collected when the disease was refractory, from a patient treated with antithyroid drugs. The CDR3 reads CASSQGGGNTGELFF. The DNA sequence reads TGTGCCAGCAGCCAGGGAGGCGGGAACACCGGGGAGCTGTTTTTT.